The 11 T cell receptor beta chains in this list originate from one sample, sequenced in a study of a mutant IDH1 vaccine in newly diagnosed glioma. Assay: immunoSEQ multiplex PCR; the TCRdb copy retains only in-frame clones and omits some. The sample includes 45,000 or so clones, approximately 90% of them seen just once. The sample's time point: week 35, safety follow-up. With topical imiquimod, each dose of the vaccine consisted of 300 ug of mutant IDH1 20-mer peptide. Their antigens remain unidentified. This specimen consisted of PBMCs, obtained from a glioma patient whose treatment included an IDH1 peptide vaccine. The receptors shown here come from a woman aged 40-49 years with glioma.

Here the CDR3 reads CASLGGGRENEQFF. The CDR3 DNA reads as TGCGCCAGCTTGGGAGGGGGCCGGGAAAATGAGCAGTTCTTC. The chain uses TRBV5-1 and TRBJ2-1; either TRBD1 or TRBD2 may fit D (7 bases each). The germline V gene encodes CDR1 SGHRS and CDR2 YFSETQ. The V end was cut by 7 bases, the J end by 7 bases, with 18 bases between. This CDR3 has 14 amino acids.

This chain joins TRBV5-6 and TRBJ1-6; no clear D gene. The CDR3 loop spans 14 amino acids. Trimming cost V 3 bases and J 0 bases, with 4 bases left between them. CDR1 is SGHDT and CDR2 is YYEEEE in the germline V gene. CDR3 region: CASSWSSYNSPLHF. CDR3 in DNA: TGTGCCAGCAGCTGGAGCTCCTATAATTCACCCCTCCACTTT.

The genes are TRBV15 and TRBJ2-1, with 8 bases lining up with TRBD2. CDR1 and CDR2 (germline): LNHNV, YYDKDF (reference sequence). The CDR3 extends over 17 amino acids. J gave up 6 bases and V 0 bases, and 10 bases lay outside the gene matches. The CDR3 is CATSRDNLRGARNEQFF. CDR3 nucleotide sequence: TGTGCCACCAGCAGAGATAATCTGCGGGGGGCCCGCAATGAGCAGTTCTTC.

The chain carries TRBV6-1 and TRBJ2-7, with TRBD2 matching over 9 bases. Germline V gives CDR1 MNHNS, CDR2 SASEGT. The length of the CDR3 is 15 residues. V lost 4 bases to trimming and J lost 2 bases; unmatched junction nucleotides: 6. The CDR3 region has the DNA TGTGCCAGCAGTGCTCTAGCGGGACCTACCTACGAGCAGTACTTC. Its protein product is CASSALAGPTYEQYF.

The count of this clone is one. The chain combines TRBV4-1 with TRBJ2-2; 8 nucleotides agree with TRBD1. This CDR3 contains 16 residues. Germline-derived CDR1 and CDR2 are MGHRA and YSYEKL. V trimming: 4 bases; J trimming: 4 bases; junction bases outside the gene matches: 8. The CDR3 is CASSLIGQGGTGELFF. As DNA, the CDR3 is TGCGCCAGCAGCCTCATCGGACAGGGTGGCACCGGGGAGCTGTTTTTT.

The gene calls are TRBV25-1 and TRBJ1-3, with D perhaps matching TRBD1 (6 bases). This CDR3 contains 17 residues. Looked up from germline, CDR1 is MGHDK and CDR2 is SYGVNS. Trimming removed 4 bases at V and 0 bases at J, with 16 bases between. CDR3 in DNA: TGTGCCAGCAGTGCCTCCCTGACAGGCTCCTCTGGAAACACCATATATTTT. As protein: CASSASLTGSSGNTIYF.

This chain joins TRBV4-1 and TRBJ2-1; TRBD2 aligns across 7 bases. Looked up from germline, CDR1 is MGHRA and CDR2 is YSYEKL. The CDR3 extends over 17 amino acids. With V trimmed by 3 bases and J by 1 base, 9 bases remained unmatched. The CDR3 bases are TGCGCCAGCAGCCAGTATCAGCCTAGCGGATCCTACAATGAGCAGTTCTTC. It translates to CASSQYQPSGSYNEQFF.

The chain uses TRBV30 and TRBJ2-1; no firm D call. The V end was cut by 0 bases, the J end by 6 bases, with 6 bases between. The CDR3 extends over 12 amino acids. The germline CDR1 and CDR2 sequences are GTSNPN and SVGIG (reference sequence). The CDR3 reads CAWSVDRNEQFF. The CDR3 DNA reads TGTGCCTGGAGTGTAGATCGCAATGAGCAGTTCTTC.

The count of this clone is one. The rearrangement links TRBV4-1 to TRBJ1-3; TRBD1 matches at 7 bases. Germline V CDR1 and CDR2: MGHRA, YSYEKL. The length of the CDR3 is 17 residues. J gave up 0 bases and V 4 bases, and 9 bases lay outside the gene matches. The CDR3 sequence is CASSRKTDRASGNTIYF. In nucleotides, the CDR3 is TGCGCCAGCAGCCGTAAAACAGACAGGGCCTCTGGAAACACCATATATTTT.

The rearrangement joins TRBV6-5 to TRBJ2-7, with 9 nucleotides matching TRBD1. The V segment lost 7 bases and the J segment 5 bases; nucleotides outside the gene matches: 9. CDR3 length: 14 residues. Germline CDR1 and CDR2: MNHEY and SVGAGI. The CDR3 DNA sequence: TGTGCCAGCAAACTCGACAGGGGGGGGAACGAGCAGTACTTC. Translated: CASKLDRGGNEQYF.

The genes are TRBV27 and TRBJ1-1; possible D gene TRBD1, 6 bases. Germline CDR1 reads MNHEY; CDR2 reads SMNVEV (reference sequence). Trimming removed 3 bases from V and 4 bases from J, with 12 bases in between. The CDR3 is 14 amino acids. The CDR3 region is CASSLTGFGTEAFF. Written as DNA, the CDR3 is TGTGCCAGCAGTTTGACAGGCTTCGGCACTGAAGCTTTCTTT.